The present entry profiles one TCR beta chain with its context. This specimen comes from a study of shared clonotypes between healthy human individuals. Generated by immunoSEQ multiplex PCR, the TCRdb table keeps only in-frame clones and is missing some. This table holds about 550,000 clones, less than 97% found once. CD45RO-negative cells were positively selected for CCR7, leaving out terminally differentiated effector memory CD45RA+ cells. The sequencing sample was made of naive CD8+ T cells sorted from blood. The clonotype was recovered from a woman in her thirties in good health.

Here the CDR3 DNA reads TGTGCCAGTAGTATAGTATCCATCGAGGGTCCGACGGACTACGAGCAGTACTTC. It is translated as CASSIVSIEGPTDYEQYF. The J gene is TRBJ2-7, the V gene TRBV19, with D maybe TRBD2 (5 bases). Deletions cut 1 base from V and 3 bases from J, with 22 bases between. The CDR3 sequence is 18 residues long. Germline CDR1 LNHDA, CDR2 SQIVND (reference sequence).